Presented here are 24 T cell receptor beta chains from one specimen sequenced in a study of blood T cells in healthy people across ages. The second PCR ran about 6 to 11 cycles with a sample-barcoded 5' primer and J-beta primers. TCRdb called the 5' RACE reads again in MiXCR, with one record for every CDR3 protein. Of about 760,000 distinct CDR3 sequences listed, around 50% were seen once; the top ten hold roughly 25%. Sequencing was performed on blood. These receptors came from a man between 35 and 55 years old in good health.

This chain links TRBV3-1 with TRBJ2-4; the match to TRBD2 covers 8 bases. The CDR3 has 14 amino acids. Germline CDR1 is LGHDT and CDR2 is YNNKEL (reference sequence). V gave up 1 base and J gave up 13 bases; unmatched junction bases: 9. CDR3 sequence reads: CASSQVGAGGEQYF. The CDR3 coding sequence is TGTGCCAGCAGCCAAGTAGGGGCGGGGGGAGAGCAGTACTTC.

This clonotype was seen a single time. A read error may produce the germline difference seen at one junction end. The chain has TRBV14 and TRBJ2-3; D might be TRBD2 (7 bases). CDR3 length: 18 residues. Germline CDR1 reads SGHDN; CDR2 reads FVKESK. The CDR3 sequence is CAGSQGIGGGHSTDTQYF. For the CDR3, the DNA is TGTGCCGGCAGCCAAGGAATTGGCGGGGGCCATAGCACAGATACGCAGTATTTT.

The V call is TRBV4-2, the J call TRBJ2-3, with 9 bases lining up with TRBD2. The trim removed 5 bases at V and 8 bases at J, leaving 8 bases unmatched. This CDR3 region has 14 residues. Per germline, CDR1 LGHNA and CDR2 YNFKEQ. The CDR3 spells CASSFSGRAGTQYF. The CDR3 DNA reads as TGTGCCAGCAGCTTTAGCGGGAGAGCAGGTACGCAGTATTTT.

This chain uses TRBV7-9 with TRBJ2-5; D gene unclear. The CDR3 length is 16 residues. Trimming took 5 bases from V and 1 from J, leaving 17 bases between them. The germline V gene encodes CDR1 SEHNR and CDR2 FQNEAQ (reference sequence). CDR3 DNA: TGTGCCAGCAGCGCGATCGGACGGATTATCCAAGAGACCCAGTACTTC. Translation: CASSAIGRIIQETQYF.

The CDR3 is CASSRASGQGTWFF. Here the CDR3 DNA reads TGTGCCAGCAGCCGCGCCTCGGGACAGGGGACATGGTTCTTC. This rearrangement joins TRBV3-1 to TRBJ2-1; TRBD1 matches 10 bases. Trimming removed 4 bases from V and 15 bases from J; junction bases left unmatched: 12. CDR3 length: 14 amino acids. Germline V lookup: CDR1 LGHDT, CDR2 YNNKEL (reference sequence).

The J gene is TRBJ1-2, the V gene TRBV6-1; maybe TRBD1 (5 bases). V gave up 9 bases and J gave up 2 bases, with 13 bases separating them. This CDR3 contains 13 residues. Germline V CDR1 and CDR2: MNHNS, SASEGT. As DNA, the CDR3 is TGTGCCAGGACCTGGGACGGAAACTATGGCTACACCTTC. It encodes CARTWDGNYGYTF.

J is TRBJ2-5 and V is TRBV6-5; 12 bases line up with TRBD2. Germline loops: CDR1 MNHEY, CDR2 SVGAGI. This CDR3 is built from 16 residues. V was pared by 5 bases and J by 1 base, with 5 bases of the junction left unmatched. CDR3 bases: TGTGCCAGCAGTCACGGACTAGCGGGACTCCAAGAGACCCAGTACTTC. Its translation is CASSHGLAGLQETQYF.

The chain links TRBV6-5 to TRBJ2-6, with D unresolved. This CDR3 has 15 amino acids. V was shortened by 11 bases and J by 2 bases, with 16 bases between the two germline ends. Germline-derived CDR1 and CDR2 are MNHEY and SVGAGI. The DNA for the CDR3 is TGTGCCGCCCGGGCTGTCGTGACTGGGGCCAACGTCCTGACTTTC. Protein sequence: CAARAVVTGANVLTF.

This clonotype was detected once. The chain uses TRBV9 and TRBJ1-6, with no clear D. Per the germline V gene, CDR1 is SGDLS and CDR2 is YYNGEE. The CDR3 extends over 14 amino acids. The V and J ends lost 4 bases and 7 bases respectively, with 12 bases between them. The CDR3 bases are TGTGCCAGCAGCCAACTACTCCTGAATTCACCCCTCCACTTT. Residues: CASSQLLLNSPLHF.

The chain has TRBV28 and TRBJ2-5; TRBD2 is a possible D gene (6 bases). CDR3 length: 14 residues. V was trimmed by 5 bases and J by 4 bases, leaving 14 bases between them. CDR1 is MDHEN, CDR2 SYDVKM, per germline. As DNA, the CDR3 is TGTGCCAGCAGTGTATTATCCGGGAGAGAGACCCAGTACTTC. Amino acids: CASSVLSGRETQYF.

V gene TRBV29-1 combines with J gene TRBJ2-5; 9 bases fit TRBD2. The CDR3 is 12 amino acids. The germline CDR1 and CDR2 sequences are SQVTM and ANQGSEA. The J segment lost 3 bases and the V segment lost 7 bases, leaving 3 bases of the junction unmatched. The CDR3 region has the DNA TGCAGCGGGAGACTAGCGGAAGAGACCCAGTACTTC. Amino acid sequence: CSGRLAEETQYF.

This sequence joins TRBV20-1 and TRBJ1-2; possible D gene TRBD1, 6 bases. Germline V lookup: CDR1 DFQATT, CDR2 SNEGSKA (reference sequence). This CDR3 spans 14 amino acids. The V end lost 3 bases, the J end lost 6 bases, and 17 bases lay between the germline ends. The CDR3 DNA reads TGCAGTGCTAGTTGGGGGGCGCAGGTGAATGGCTACACCTTC. This sequence encodes CSASWGAQVNGYTF.

This clonotype was found a few times. J is TRBJ1-4 and V is TRBV29-1, with D perhaps matching TRBD1 (5 bases). In germline, CDR1 is SQVTM, CDR2 ANQGSEA. The CDR3 has 13 amino acids. V was cut by 7 bases and J by 5 bases, with 14 bases left in between. The CDR3 spells CSGMRDPNEKLFF. CDR3 coding DNA: TGCAGCGGGATGAGGGACCCAAATGAAAAACTGTTTTTT.

CDR3 region: CASSPLAERPFYEQYF. Written as DNA, the CDR3 is TGTGCCAGCAGCCCCCTCGCTGAGCGGCCGTTCTACGAGCAGTACTTC. The V call is TRBV9, the J call TRBJ2-4, with a tentative D call TRBD2 (5 bases). TRBJ2-7 matches the DNA end more closely, so the J call is doubtful. CDR3 length: 16 residues. Germline CDR1 is SGDLS and CDR2 is YYNGEE.

The gene calls are TRBV7-2 and TRBJ2-1; no firm D call. V was pared by 1 base and J by 11 bases, with 12 bases between. The CDR3 totals 13 residues. Germline loops: CDR1 SGHTA, CDR2 FQGNSA. The CDR3 sequence is CASSLDPGIQQFF. The CDR3 bases are TGTGCCAGCAGCTTAGATCCGGGTATTCAGCAGTTCTTC. Full variable domain (outside the CDR3, taken from reference TRBV7-2 and TRBJ2-1): GAGVSQSPSNKVTEKGKDVELRCDPISGHTALYWYRQSLGQGLEFLIYFQGNSAPDKSGLPSDRFSAERTGGSVSTLTIQRTQQEDSAVYLCASSLDPGIQQFFGPGTRLTVL.

The chain joins TRBV7-8 to TRBJ2-5; 8 bases fit TRBD2. V trimming: 3 bases; J trimming: 4 bases; junction bases outside the gene matches: 7. The CDR3 totals 15 residues. The germline CDR1 and CDR2 sequences are SGHVS and FQNEAQ. The CDR3 nucleotides read TGTGCCAGCAGCTTTAGACTAGCGTCTTCAGAGACCCAGTACTTC. Translation: CASSFRLASSETQYF.

This clonotype was seen more than once but under ten times. V is TRBV29-1 and J is TRBJ2-3; 9 nucleotides align to TRBD2. V lost 5 bases to trimming and J lost 2 bases; unmatched junction nucleotides: 8. The CDR3 is made up of 15 amino acids. Germline V lookup: CDR1 SQVTM, CDR2 ANQGSEA. Here the CDR3 DNA reads TGCAGCGTTCAAAAGCGGGGGGCCACCACAGATACGCAGTATTTT. Translation: CSVQKRGATTDTQYF.

V and J are TRBV6-2 or TRBV6-3 and TRBJ1-2; 12 positions match TRBD1. The CDR3 is made up of 15 amino acids. Germline values: CDR1 MNHEY, CDR2 SVGEGT. J was trimmed by 4 bases and V by 6 bases; bases with no gene match: 6. The CDR3 protein is CASRRGQGAGYGYTF. Written as DNA, the CDR3 is TGTGCCAGCAGGCGGGGACAGGGGGCTGGCTATGGCTACACCTTC.

J is TRBJ2-3 and V is TRBV20-1; the D gene is possibly TRBD2 (6 bases). The CDR3 is made up of 13 amino acids. Per germline, CDR1 DFQATT and CDR2 SNEGSKA (reference sequence). This chain's CDR3 is CRLLAASADTQYF. The CDR3 bases are TGCAGGTTACTAGCAGCTAGCGCAGATACGCAGTATTTT.

V gene TRBV15 combines with J gene TRBJ1-1, with D possibly matching TRBD1 (6 bases). Trimming took 10 bases from V and 1 from J, leaving 16 bases between them. Germline-derived CDR1 and CDR2 are LNHNV and YYDKDF (reference sequence). There are 14 residues in the CDR3. CDR3 residues: CAIQGTEPNTEAFF. Here the CDR3 DNA reads TGTGCCATCCAGGGGACCGAACCGAACACTGAAGCTTTCTTT.

The J gene is TRBJ1-5, the V gene TRBV6-2 or TRBV6-3, with TRBD1 as a possible D gene (6 bases). The length of the CDR3 is 14 residues. Trimming shortened V by 6 bases and J by 3 bases, and 12 bases separated the two germline ends. In germline, CDR1 is MNHEY, CDR2 SVGEGT. In DNA, the CDR3 is TGTGCCAGCAGACCCAGACAGGTCAATCAGCCCCAGCATTTT. It codes for CASRPRQVNQPQHF.

This clonotype appeared a single time. This chain uses TRBV7-9 with TRBJ2-1; TRBD1 or TRBD2 may be the D gene (5 bases each). The CDR3 spans 16 residues. Germline CDR1 SEHNR, CDR2 FQNEAQ (reference sequence). Trimming pared 8 bases from V and 8 bases from J, leaving 25 bases between. The CDR3 protein is CASGSYTGTQRDEQFF. CDR3 coding DNA: TGTGCCAGCGGCTCTTATACCGGGACCCAGAGGGATGAGCAGTTCTTC.

This chain links TRBV30 with TRBJ1-2, with a possible D match to TRBD1 (5 bases). The CDR3 extends over 13 amino acids. The V end lost 0 bases, the J end lost 7 bases, and 12 bases lay between the germline ends. Germline-derived CDR1 and CDR2 are GTSNPN and SVGIG (reference sequence). The CDR3 here is CAWSVTGRTGYTF. For the CDR3, the DNA is TGTGCCTGGAGTGTAACAGGCCGAACTGGCTACACCTTC.

This chain connects TRBV6-5 to TRBJ2-1; TRBD2 is a possible D gene (6 bases). Trimming cost V 7 bases and J 0 bases, with 10 bases left between them. The CDR3 sequence is 14 residues long. Germline loops: CDR1 MNHEY, CDR2 SVGAGI. CDR3 bases: TGTGCCAGCACCCGGGACTCCTCCTACAATGAGCAGTTCTTC. Its translation: CASTRDSSYNEQFF.